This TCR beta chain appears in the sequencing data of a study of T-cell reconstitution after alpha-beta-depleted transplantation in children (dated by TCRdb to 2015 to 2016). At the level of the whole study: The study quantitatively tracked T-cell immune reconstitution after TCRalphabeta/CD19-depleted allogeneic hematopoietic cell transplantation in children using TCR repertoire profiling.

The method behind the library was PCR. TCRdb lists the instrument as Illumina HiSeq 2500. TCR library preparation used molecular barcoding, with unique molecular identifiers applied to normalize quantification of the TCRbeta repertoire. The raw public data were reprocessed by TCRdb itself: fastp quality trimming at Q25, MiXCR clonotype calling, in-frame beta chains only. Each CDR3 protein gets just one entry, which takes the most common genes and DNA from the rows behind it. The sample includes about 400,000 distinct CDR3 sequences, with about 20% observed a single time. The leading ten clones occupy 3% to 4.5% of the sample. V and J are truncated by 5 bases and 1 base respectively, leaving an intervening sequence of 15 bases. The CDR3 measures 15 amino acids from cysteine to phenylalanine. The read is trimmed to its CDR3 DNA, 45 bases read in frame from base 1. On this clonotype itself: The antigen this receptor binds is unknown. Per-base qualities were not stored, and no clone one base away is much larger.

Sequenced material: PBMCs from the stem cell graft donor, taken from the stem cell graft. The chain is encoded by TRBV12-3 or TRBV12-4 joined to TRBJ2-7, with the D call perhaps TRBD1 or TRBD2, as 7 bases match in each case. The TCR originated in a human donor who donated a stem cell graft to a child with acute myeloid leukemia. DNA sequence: TGTGCCAGCAGTGACAGGGACGGGAGGTCCTACGAGCAGTACTTC. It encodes CASSDRDGRSYEQYF.